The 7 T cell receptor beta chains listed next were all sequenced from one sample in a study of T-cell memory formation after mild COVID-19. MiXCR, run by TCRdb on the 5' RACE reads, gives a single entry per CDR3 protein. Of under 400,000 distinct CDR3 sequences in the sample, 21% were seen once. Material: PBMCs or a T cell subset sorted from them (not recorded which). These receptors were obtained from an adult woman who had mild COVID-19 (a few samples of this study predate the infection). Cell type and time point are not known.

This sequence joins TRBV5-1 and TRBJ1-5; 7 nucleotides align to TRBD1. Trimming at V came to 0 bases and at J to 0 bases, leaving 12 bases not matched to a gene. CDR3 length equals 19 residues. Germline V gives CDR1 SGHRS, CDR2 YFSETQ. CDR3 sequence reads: CASSLALGGRHSSNQPQHF. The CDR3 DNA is TGCGCCAGCAGCTTGGCCTTAGGGGGCAGACACTCTAGCAATCAGCCCCAGCATTTT.

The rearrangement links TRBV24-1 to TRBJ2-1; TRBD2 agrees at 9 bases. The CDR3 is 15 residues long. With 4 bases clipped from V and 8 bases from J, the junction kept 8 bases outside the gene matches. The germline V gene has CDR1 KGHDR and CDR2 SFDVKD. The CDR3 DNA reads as TGTGCCACCAGTGAAGCGCGGGGGACTAGCCATGAGCAGTTCTTC. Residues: CATSEARGTSHEQFF.

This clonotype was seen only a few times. CDR3 region: CASSPGRTYNEQFF. CDR3 nucleotides: TGTGCCAGCTCACCGGGACGGACCTACAATGAGCAGTTCTTC. The chain employs TRBV18 and TRBJ2-1, with D perhaps given as TRBD1 or TRBD2 (5 bases each). The V and J ends lost 3 bases and 2 bases respectively, with 8 bases between them. This CDR3 has 14 residues. Per the germline V gene, CDR1 is KGHSH and CDR2 is LQKENI.

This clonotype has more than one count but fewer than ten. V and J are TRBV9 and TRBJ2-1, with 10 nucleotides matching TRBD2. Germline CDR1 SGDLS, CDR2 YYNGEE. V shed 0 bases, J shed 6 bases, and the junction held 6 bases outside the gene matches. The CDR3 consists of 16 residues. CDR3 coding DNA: TGTGCCAGCAGCGTAGTAGGGGTAGCGGGAGGCAATGAGCAGTTCTTC. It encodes CASSVVGVAGGNEQFF.

The CDR3: CATSAKGQSSNQPQHF. CDR3 sequence (DNA): TGTGCCACCAGTGCTAAAGGACAGTCCAGCAATCAGCCCCAGCATTTT. The V and J genes are TRBV24-1 and TRBJ1-5; D perhaps matches TRBD1 (6 bases). Germline CDR1 reads KGHDR; CDR2 reads SFDVKD. Trimming stripped 5 bases from V and 1 base from J, with 14 bases between. This CDR3 is built from 16 residues.

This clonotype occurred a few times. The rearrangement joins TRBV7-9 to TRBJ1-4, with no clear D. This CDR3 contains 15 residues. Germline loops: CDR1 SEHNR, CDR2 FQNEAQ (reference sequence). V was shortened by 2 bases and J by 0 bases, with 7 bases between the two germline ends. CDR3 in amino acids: CASSLRQATNEKLFF. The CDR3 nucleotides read TGTGCCAGCAGCTTACGGCAGGCAACTAATGAAAAACTGTTTTTT.

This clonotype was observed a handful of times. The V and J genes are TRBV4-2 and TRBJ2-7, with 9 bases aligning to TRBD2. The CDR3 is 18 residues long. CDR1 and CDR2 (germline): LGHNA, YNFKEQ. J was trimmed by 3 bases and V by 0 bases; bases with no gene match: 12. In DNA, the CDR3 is TGTGCCAGCAGCCAAGAGCCAGCGGGAGGCTATAAAGGCTACGAGCAGTACTTC. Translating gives CASSQEPAGGYKGYEQYF.